This T cell receptor (beta chain) was obtained from a study of naive CD8 T cells in extremely preterm neonates. Concerning this clone: Antigen: not known.

Peripheral blood came from healthy approximately 15-56 month-old surgical children and healthy nonsmoking adults. The sample holds sorted live naive CD8+ CD45RA+CCR7+ T cells. Profiling relied on immunoSEQ multiplex PCR, and the TCRdb table lists in-frame clones only, not all of them. Among 5,000 to 6,500 clones, 97% were seen once, and the ten largest hold less than 0.9%. General study points: Preterm samples differed in productive template counts; sample size was small. Preterm infants showed shorter CDR3s, fewer N additions and less trimming than older groups.

This TCR came from a human donor in good health. The sequencing sample was made of naive CD8+ T cells from blood.

CDR3 sequence reads: CASSPWLSQPQHF. Written as DNA, the CDR3 is TGTGCCAGCAGTCCCTGGTTGAGTCAGCCCCAGCATTTT. The rearrangement links TRBV27 to TRBJ1-5; D is unclear. Germline loops: CDR1 MNHEY, CDR2 SMNVEV (reference sequence). The CDR3 has 13 residues. V lost 5 bases, J lost 6 bases, and 11 bases lay in between.